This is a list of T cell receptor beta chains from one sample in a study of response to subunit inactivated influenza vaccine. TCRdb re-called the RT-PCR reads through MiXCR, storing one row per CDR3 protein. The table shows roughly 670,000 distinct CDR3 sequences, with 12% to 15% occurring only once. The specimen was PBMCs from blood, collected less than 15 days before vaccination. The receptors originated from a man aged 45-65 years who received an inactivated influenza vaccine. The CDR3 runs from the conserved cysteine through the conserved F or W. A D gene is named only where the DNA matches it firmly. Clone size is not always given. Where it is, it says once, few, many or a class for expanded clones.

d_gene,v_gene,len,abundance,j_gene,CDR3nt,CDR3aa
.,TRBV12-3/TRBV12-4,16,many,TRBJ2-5,TGTGCCAGCAGCCGAACCTGGGTAGGGTCTCAAGAGACCCAGTACTTC,CASSRTWVGSQETQYF
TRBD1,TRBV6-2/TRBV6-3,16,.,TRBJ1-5,TGTGCCAGCAGTATGGCCGGGACAGCAATCCATCAGCCCCAGCATTTT,CASSMAGTAIHQPQHF
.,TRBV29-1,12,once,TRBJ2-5,TGCAGCGTTGAGGCAGAGGGGGAGACCCAGTACTTC,CSVEAEGETQYF
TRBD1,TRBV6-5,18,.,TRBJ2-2,TGTGCCAGCAGTTACTCCCTAGGACAGGGGGTCGACACCGGGGAGCTGTTTTTT,CASSYSLGQGVDTGELFF
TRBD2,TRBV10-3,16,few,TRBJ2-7,TGTGCCATCGGGGAGGGTAGCGGGATGAGCTCCTACGAGCAGTACTTC,CAIGEGSGMSSYEQYF
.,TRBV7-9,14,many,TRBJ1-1,TGTGCCAGCAGCTCCTGGACTGGGAACACTGAAGCTTTCTTT,CASSSWTGNTEAFF
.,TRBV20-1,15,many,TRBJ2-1,TGCAGTGCCCAAGTAATGGAACTAGCCTACAATGAGCAGTTCTTC,CSAQVMELAYNEQFF
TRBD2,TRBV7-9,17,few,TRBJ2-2,TGTGCCAGCGACAGGACTAGCGGGAGTTGGAAAACCGGGGAGCTGTTTTTT,CASDRTSGSWKTGELFF
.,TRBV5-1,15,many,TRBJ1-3,TGCGCCAGCAGCTTGGGGCAGGCAACTGGAAACACCATATATTTT,CASSLGQATGNTIYF
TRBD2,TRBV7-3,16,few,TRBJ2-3,TGTGCCAGCAGCTTAAGACTAGCGGGGGTCACAGATACACAGTATTTT,CASSLRLAGVTDTQYF
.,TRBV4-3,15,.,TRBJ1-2,TGCGCCAGCAGCCAAGTAGAGGGGGGCTACTATGGCTACACCTTC,CASSQVEGGYYGYTF
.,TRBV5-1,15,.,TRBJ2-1,TGCGCCAGCAGCTTGGACGGAGGGAACTACAATGAGCAGTTCTTC,CASSLDGGNYNEQFF
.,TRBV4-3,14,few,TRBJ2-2,TGCGCCAGCAGCCTAGAACAGGGTCCCGGGGAGCTGTTTTTT,CASSLEQGPGELFF
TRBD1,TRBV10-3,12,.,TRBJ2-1,TGTGCCATCAGTGCGGGACAGAATGAGCAGTTCTTC,CAISAGQNEQFF
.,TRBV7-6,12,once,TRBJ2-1,TGTGCCAGCAGGGGGTCAGGTGATGAGCAGTTCTTC,CASRGSGDEQFF
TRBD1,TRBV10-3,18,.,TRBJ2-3,TGTGCCATCAGTGAGTCATGGGGGACAGTTCTTGGCACAGATACGCAGTATTTT,CAISESWGTVLGTDTQYF
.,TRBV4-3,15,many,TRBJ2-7,TGCGCCAGCAGCCAGGGGAGGGGGGTTTTCTACGAGCAGTACTTC,CASSQGRGVFYEQYF
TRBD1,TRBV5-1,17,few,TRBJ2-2,TGCGCCAGCAGCTTGGCCGAGAGACAGGGATTTACCGGGGAGCTGTTTTTT,CASSLAERQGFTGELFF
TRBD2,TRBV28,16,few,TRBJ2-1,TGTGCCAGCCCTCCTCGGCCAGCGGGGGAGTACAATGAGCAGTTCTTC,CASPPRPAGEYNEQFF
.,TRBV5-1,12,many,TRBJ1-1,TGCGCCAGCAGCTTGGGCCCCACTGAAGCTTTCTTT,CASSLGPTEAFF
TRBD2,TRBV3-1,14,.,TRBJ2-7,TGTGCCAGCAGCCAAGGCGGGGGGGTCGTCGAGCAGTACTTC,CASSQGGGVVEQYF
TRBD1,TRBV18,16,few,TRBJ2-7,TGTGCCAGCTCACCACCTTCTCAGGGGGTCTCCAACGAGCAGTACTTC,CASSPPSQGVSNEQYF
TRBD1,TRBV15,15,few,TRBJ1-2,TGTGCCACCAGCAGAGACTCCGGGACAGGGGCTGGCTACACCTTC,CATSRDSGTGAGYTF
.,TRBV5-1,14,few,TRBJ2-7,TGCGCCAGCAGCGGTACGACAGGAGCCTACGAGCAGTACTTC,CASSGTTGAYEQYF
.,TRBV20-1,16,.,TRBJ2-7,TGCAGTGCTAGAGCAGCGTTGGCAGGACAAACCTACGAGCAGTACTTC,CSARAALAGQTYEQYF
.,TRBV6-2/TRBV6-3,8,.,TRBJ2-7,TGTGCCAACGGCAAAACAGGGTTC,CANGKTGF
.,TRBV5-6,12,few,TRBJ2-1,TGTGCCAGCAGCTTGTTTAGGGTTACTCAGTTCTTC,CASSLFRVTQFF
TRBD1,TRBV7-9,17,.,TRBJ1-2,TGTGCCAGCAGCTTATTGGAGGGACAGGGGAGGTACTATGGCTACACCTTC,CASSLLEGQGRYYGYTF
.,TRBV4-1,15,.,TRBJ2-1,TGCGCCAGCAGCCAAGAAGAGGGTTCCTACAATGAGCAGTTCTTC,CASSQEEGSYNEQFF
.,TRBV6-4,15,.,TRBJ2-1,TGTGCCAGCAGTTCCATGGGTGGTCAGAGCAATGAGCAGTTCTTC,CASSSMGGQSNEQFF
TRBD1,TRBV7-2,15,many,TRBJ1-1,TGTGCCAGCAGCTGGCTCGACAGGGGTCAGACTGAAGCTTTCTTT,CASSWLDRGQTEAFF